Presented here are 20 T cell receptor beta chains from one specimen sequenced in a study of regulatory T cells in long-lasting Graves disease. According to the study, TCR beta libraries were built with iRepertoire HTBI primers and CDR3-region Arm-PCR. TCRdb recomputed calls from the multiplex PCR reads with MiXCR, one row per CDR3 protein. The sample shows about 530,000 distinct CDR3 sequences, about 16% of them seen only once. Stated time point: newly diagnosed GD, antithyroid drugs for less than 3 months. TCR sequences were obtained from RNA taken from PBMCs. The sample also formed part of further work on T cells in Graves' hyperthyroidism and ophthalmopathy.

Material: peripheral blood mononuclear cells (PBMCs), obtained at new diagnosis, from a patient treated with antithyroid drugs. The receptors stem from a woman in her forties or fifties with Graves disease.

This sequence joins TRBV7-9 and TRBJ2-1; 13 positions agree with TRBD2. This CDR3 is built from 18 residues. V shed 4 bases, J shed 7 bases, and the junction held 13 bases outside the gene matches. Germline V lookup: CDR1 SEHNR, CDR2 FQNEAQ (reference sequence). The CDR3: CASSSSRVLAGGPNEQFF. The CDR3 DNA follows: TGTGCCAGCAGCTCCTCCCGAGTACTAGCGGGGGGGCCGAATGAGCAGTTCTTC.

This sequence joins TRBV6-5 and TRBJ1-2; the match to TRBD1 covers 8 bases. There are 14 residues in the CDR3. The trim removed 2 bases at V and 8 bases at J, leaving 7 bases unmatched. The germline V gene encodes CDR1 MNHEY and CDR2 SVGAGI. The CDR3 sequence: CASSYRDRRTGYTF. DNA for the CDR3: TGTGCCAGCAGTTACAGGGACAGGCGCACGGGCTACACCTTC.

This rearrangement joins TRBV12-5 to TRBJ2-1; 7 nucleotides align to TRBD1. CDR3 length: 16 residues. Germline V gene lookup returns CDR1 LGHNT and CDR2 FRNRAP. With V trimmed by 0 bases and J by 4 bases, 6 bases remained unmatched. The CDR3: CASGLVTGQPYNEQFF. In DNA form, the CDR3 reads TGTGCTAGTGGTTTGGTAACGGGACAGCCTTACAATGAGCAGTTCTTC.

The CDR3 here is CASSTKQGAGAKNIQYF. CDR3 nucleotide sequence: TGTGCCAGCTCAACCAAGCAGGGGGCGGGAGCCAAAAACATTCAGTACTTC. V gene TRBV13 combines with J gene TRBJ2-4; 8 nucleotides agree with TRBD1. Losses at the gene ends were 8 bases for V and 0 bases for J; bases not matched to a gene: 12. Germline assignment: CDR1 PRHDT and CDR2 FYEKMQ (reference sequence). The CDR3 extends over 17 amino acids.

There are a few counts of this clonotype. The chain recombines TRBV10-3 with TRBJ2-7, with 9 bases lining up with TRBD1. V trimming: 6 bases; J trimming: 1 base; junction bases outside the gene matches: 7. CDR3 length: 15 amino acids. Germline CDR1 ENHRY, CDR2 SYGVKD. CDR3 sequence reads: CAIRRQTGGSYEQYF. The CDR3 DNA is TGTGCCATCAGGAGACAGACAGGGGGATCCTACGAGCAGTACTTC.

This clonotype was recorded at least ten times. The chain joins TRBV2 to TRBJ2-4; D not certain. Trimming cost V 3 bases and J 6 bases, with 9 bases left between them. The germline CDR1 and CDR2 sequences are SNHLY and FYNNEI. This CDR3 is 13 amino acids long. CDR3 sequence reads: CASSDNSRNIQYF. The DNA for the CDR3 is TGTGCCAGCAGTGATAACAGCAGAAACATTCAGTACTTC.

This chain joins TRBV20-1 and TRBJ2-2; TRBD1 is a possible D gene (6 bases). The V gene lost 6 bases and the J gene lost 5 bases, with 19 bases spanning the gap. CDR3 size: 15 residues. From germline, CDR1 is DFQATT and CDR2 SNEGSKA (reference sequence). DNA for the CDR3: TGCAGTGCCCCTAACCCGACAGGCCGGACCGGGGAGCTGTTTTTT. Translating gives CSAPNPTGRTGELFF.

This clonotype was seen only a few times. The chain couples TRBV6-1 to TRBJ1-4; D is ambiguous. This CDR3 region has 14 residues. Trimming left V 6 bases short and J 0 bases short, with 8 bases between. Germline V gene lookup returns CDR1 MNHNS and CDR2 SASEGT. CDR3 region: CASSRSATNEKLFF. CDR3 coding DNA: TGTGCCAGCAGCCGATCAGCAACTAATGAAAAACTGTTTTTT.

This clonotype was detected many times. The chain uses TRBV28 and TRBJ2-1, with D perhaps matching TRBD2 (6 bases). The V gene lost 2 bases and the J gene lost 6 bases, with 14 bases spanning the gap. Germline-derived CDR1 and CDR2 are MDHEN and SYDVKM. The CDR3 runs to 15 residues. The CDR3 here is CASSLVRGGLNEQFF. The CDR3 DNA sequence: TGTGCCAGCAGTTTAGTGCGGGGCGGCCTCAATGAGCAGTTCTTC.

The rearrangement uses TRBV6-1 and TRBJ1-5; weak D call: TRBD1 (6 bases). CDR1 and CDR2 (germline): MNHNS, SASEGT. The V end was cut by 6 bases, the J end by 5 bases, with 20 bases between. The CDR3 has 16 residues. CDR3 residues: CASSLRWGAEDQPQHF. The CDR3 bases are TGTGCCAGCAGCCTTAGGTGGGGGGCTGAAGATCAGCCCCAGCATTTT.

The V and J genes are TRBV19 and TRBJ1-6; TRBD1 is a possible D gene (5 bases). Germline CDR1 LNHDA, CDR2 SQIVND (reference sequence). Trimming took off 6 bases at V and 7 bases at J, with 19 bases between the two ends. This CDR3 has 16 residues. CDR3 coding DNA: TGTGCCAGTAGCCGACAGCTAACGATCCTGAATTCACCCCTCCACTTT. As protein: CASSRQLTILNSPLHF.

This clonotype has just one count. The conserved final phenylalanine or tryptophan is absent from the CDR3, which likely points to a read error. The chain has TRBV11-2 and TRBJ2-5, with 11 nucleotides matching TRBD2. The V and J ends lost 5 bases and 5 bases, in that order; junction bases with no gene match: 10. Per germline, CDR1 SGHAT and CDR2 FQNNGV. There are 16 residues in the CDR3. CDR3 in amino acids: CASSLPLAGGQETQYL. The CDR3 nucleotides read TGTGCCAGCAGCCTACCCCTAGCGGGGGGCCAGGAGACCCAGTACCTC.

This clonotype turned up a few times. In DNA, the CDR3 is TGCAGCGTTGAGGGCCAAAGCGGCACTGAAGCTTTCTTT. This encodes CSVEGQSGTEAFF. The chain joins TRBV29-1 to TRBJ1-1; no reliable D call. The CDR3 loop spans 13 amino acids. V lost 3 bases, J lost 4 bases, and 12 bases lay in between. CDR1 is SQVTM and CDR2 is ANQGSEA in the germline V gene.

This clonotype was seen at least ten times. The chain recombines TRBV2 with TRBJ1-5; D call uncertain. Trimming pared 5 bases from V and 5 bases from J, leaving 13 bases between. The CDR3 spans 14 residues. Germline V gene data show CDR1 as SNHLY and CDR2 as FYNNEI. For the CDR3, the DNA is TGTGCCAGCAGTTCCACCAGGTCAGATCAGCCCCAGCATTTT. Translated, it gives CASSSTRSDQPQHF. The whole variable domain, remainder taken from reference TRBV2 and TRBJ1-5, is EPEVTQTPSHQVTQMGQEVILRCVPISNHLYFYWYRQILGQKVEFLVSFYNNEISEKSEIFDDQFSVERPDGSNFTLKIRSTKLEDSAMYFCASSSTRSDQPQHFGDGTRLSIL.

V and J are TRBV2 and TRBJ2-7; 7 bases agree with TRBD2. Trimming took 5 bases from V and 6 from J; bases not matched to a gene: 7. The CDR3 has 13 residues. Germline CDR1 is SNHLY and CDR2 is FYNNEI. The CDR3 sequence is CASSMGGEGEQYF. In DNA form, the CDR3 reads TGTGCCAGCAGTATGGGCGGGGAGGGCGAGCAGTACTTC.

This clonotype has at least ten counts. V usage is TRBV3-1 and J usage is TRBJ1-1; TRBD1 matches at 8 bases. J gave up 6 bases and V 1 base, and 4 bases lay outside the gene matches. The CDR3 is 14 residues long. Per the germline V gene, CDR1 is LGHDT and CDR2 is YNNKEL (reference sequence). The CDR3 bases are TGTGCCAGCAGCCAAGGGACAGGGACGTCTGAAGCTTTCTTT. Its protein product is CASSQGTGTSEAFF.

With respect to this clonotype: Relative to the germline gene, one junction end is altered; a read error may explain this. This chain links TRBV5-1 with TRBJ2-3; possibly TRBD1 for D (7 bases). The CDR3 is 15 residues long. Germline loops: CDR1 SGHRS, CDR2 YFSETQ. CDR3: CASSLEGASTDTQYF. CDR3 bases: TGTGCCAGCAGCTTGGAGGGGGCGAGCACAGATACGCAGTATTTT.

This clonotype was observed many times. The gene calls are TRBV7-9 and TRBJ2-3; no clear D. The length of the CDR3 is 12 residues. Germline V gives CDR1 SEHNR, CDR2 FQNEAQ (reference sequence). The ends were cut back, 5 bases at V and 6 bases at J, with 9 bases in the middle. The CDR3 DNA follows: TGTGCCAGCAGCCGAGAGGTGGATACGCAGTATTTT. Protein product: CASSREVDTQYF. The full variable domain, rest sourced from reference TRBV7-9 and TRBJ2-3, is DTGVSQNPRHKITKRGQNVTFRCDPISEHNRLYWYRQTLGQGPEFLTYFQNEAQLEKSRLLSDRFSAERPKGSFSTLEIQRTEQGDSAMYLCASSREVDTQYFGPGTRLTVL.

As regards this clonotype: With a much larger clone just one base away, this may be a read error. This chain links TRBV27 with TRBJ1-1; D not certain. Per the germline V gene, CDR1 is MNHEY and CDR2 is SMNVEV (reference sequence). CDR3 size: 14 residues. Trimming took off 7 bases at V and 5 bases at J, with 17 bases between the two ends. CDR3 DNA sequence: TGTGCCAGCACCCCGACCCCCTTCAGGACTGAAGCTTTCTTT. Protein product: CASTPTPFRTEAFF.

This clonotype was seen many times. The V gene is TRBV18, the J gene TRBJ2-7; possibly TRBD1 for D (6 bases). Germline values: CDR1 KGHSH, CDR2 LQKENI. With 0 bases removed from V and 3 bases from J, the gap between germline ends came to 12 bases. This CDR3 has 15 amino acids. CDR3 sequence (DNA): TGTGCCAGCTCACCACCGCAACAGGGCAGCTACGAGCAGTACTTC. The encoded protein is CASSPPQQGSYEQYF.